This T cell receptor beta chain was recorded in a study of control samples from healthy donors and cancer patients. Assay: immunoSEQ multiplex PCR; the TCRdb copy retains only in-frame clones and omits some. The table includes tens of thousands of clones, 91% detected once. Germline CDR1 is SGHRS and CDR2 is YFSETQ. Trimming stripped 4 bases from V and 6 bases from J, with 13 bases between. This CDR3 contains 13 residues. This TCR was sampled from a man between 25 and 39 years old in good health. V usage is TRBV5-1 and J usage is TRBJ1-2; no clear D. Sequences were obtained from blood. CDR3 in amino acids: CASSPVSPDGYTF. The CDR3 DNA follows: TGCGCCAGCAGCCCGGTTTCTCCGGATGGCTACACCTTC.